The 28 T cell receptor beta chains listed next were all sequenced from one sample in a study of shared clonotypes between healthy human individuals. Data came from immunoSEQ multiplex PCR; TCRdb stores just in-frame clones and leaves some out. This table has over 850,000 clones, about four fifths appearing once. What was sequenced was memory CD4+ T cells from PBMCs. The subset here: CD45RA-negative fraction. The receptor set was obtained from a man aged 18 to 35 in good health. Some clones in this sample may be carry-over from other donors' samples.

As to this clone: Sequence at one end of the junction differs from germline and may be a read error. The chain uses TRBV29-1 and TRBJ2-5; D may be TRBD1 or TRBD2 (5 bases each). Germline CDR1 reads SQVTM; CDR2 reads ANQGSEA. This CDR3 comprises 13 residues. The CDR3 DNA sequence: TGCAGCGTAGAAGTAGGGGCGGGAGAGACCCAGTACTTC. It codes for CSVEVGAGETQYF.

CDR3 sequence (DNA): TGTGCCAGCAGTTCAGGTTGGGATACGCAGTATTTT. It translates to CASSSGWDTQYF. The genes are TRBV27 and TRBJ2-3; D gene uncertain. The CDR3 is made up of 12 amino acids. Trimming removed 4 bases at V and 6 bases at J, with 8 bases between. In germline, CDR1 is MNHEY, CDR2 SMNVEV (reference sequence).

The chain is built from TRBV5-1 and TRBJ2-7; the D is unclear. Germline V gene data show CDR1 as SGHRS and CDR2 as YFSETQ. V lost 0 bases and J lost 4, with 17 bases in between. This CDR3 spans 16 amino acids. The CDR3 region is CASSLEVSGPLYEQYF. The CDR3 region has the DNA TGCGCCAGCAGCTTGGAAGTATCGGGTCCCCTTTACGAGCAGTACTTC. Together with reference TRBV5-1 and TRBJ2-7, the CDR3 gives the full variable domain: KAGVTQTPRYLIKTRGQQVTLSCSPISGHRSVSWYQQTPGQGLQFLFEYFSETQRNKGNFPGRFSGRQFSNSRSEMNVSTLELGDSALYLCASSLEVSGPLYEQYFGPGTRLTVT.

This clone came up a few times. The chain uses TRBV30 and TRBJ1-1; D is unresolved. V lost 4 bases and J lost 1, with 7 bases in between. This CDR3 contains 12 residues. The germline V gene encodes CDR1 GTSNPN and CDR2 SVGIG (reference sequence). The CDR3 is CAWTPRNTEAFF. CDR3 DNA sequence: TGTGCCTGGACCCCCCGGAACACTGAAGCTTTCTTT.

This chain uses TRBV6-5 with TRBJ1-1, with unresolved D. The V end lost 5 bases, the J end lost 8 bases, and 12 bases lay between the germline ends. Germline V CDR1 and CDR2: MNHEY, SVGAGI. The CDR3 consists of 12 residues. The CDR3 DNA is TGTGCCAGCAGTCAACCGGGAAGGGAAGCTTTCTTT. Amino acids: CASSQPGREAFF.

This chain links TRBV5-1 with TRBJ2-5; a weak D match, TRBD1 (6 bases). The CDR3 runs 15 residues. Per germline, CDR1 SGHRS and CDR2 YFSETQ. V shed 5 bases and J shed 5 bases, with 19 bases lying between them. CDR3 loop: CASRTQGFGEETQYF. CDR3 DNA: TGCGCCAGCAGAACACAGGGTTTTGGTGAGGAGACCCAGTACTTC.

The rearrangement links TRBV28 to TRBJ2-4; D remains ambiguous. Looked up from germline, CDR1 is MDHEN and CDR2 is SYDVKM. The ends were cut back, 7 bases at V and 1 base at J, with 8 bases in the middle. The CDR3 contains 13 residues. DNA of the CDR3: TGTGCCAGCATGGGGTTGGCCAAAAACATTCAGTACTTC. It codes for CASMGLAKNIQYF.

The chain has TRBV11-2 and TRBJ2-2, with 11 bases matching TRBD1. The CDR3 length is 16 residues. Germline CDR1 and CDR2: SGHAT and FQNNGV. Germline trimming cut 2 bases from V and 3 bases from J; bases unmatched to any gene: 2. As DNA, the CDR3 is TGTGCCAGCAGCTTAAGGACAGGGGGCGACACCGGGGAGCTGTTTTTT. It codes for CASSLRTGGDTGELFF.

This clone was counted a few times. The genes are TRBV30 and TRBJ1-1; D remains unclear. The CDR3 is 13 residues long. Per the germline V gene, CDR1 is GTSNPN and CDR2 is SVGIG (reference sequence). V was clipped by 6 bases and J by 1 base, with 12 bases between them. CDR3 nucleotides: TGTGCCTGTACCTGGGAGTCGAACACTGAAGCTTTCTTT. Protein product: CACTWESNTEAFF. Drawing the rest from reference TRBV30 and TRBJ1-1, the complete variable domain is SQTIHQWPATLVQPVGSPLSLECTVEGTSNPNLYWYRQAAGRGLQLLFYSVGIGQISSEVPQNLSASRPQDRQFILSSKKLLLSDSGFYLCACTWESNTEAFFGQGTRLTVV.

The rearrangement uses TRBV29-1 and TRBJ2-1, with a possible D match to TRBD2 (5 bases). Trimming pared 0 bases from V and 7 bases from J, leaving 7 bases between. In germline, CDR1 is SQVTM, CDR2 ANQGSEA. This CDR3 comprises 12 residues. Written as DNA, the CDR3 is TGCAGCGTTGAAGATTCGGGGAATGAGCAGTTCTTC. Its translation: CSVEDSGNEQFF.

The V call is TRBV7-8, the J call TRBJ2-2; D is possibly TRBD2 (6 bases). This CDR3 is 15 amino acids long. V lost 5 bases and J lost 4, with 14 bases in between. CDR1 SGHVS and CDR2 FQNEAQ come from the germline V gene. CDR3 sequence: CASSPFVGGTGELFF. In DNA form, the CDR3 reads TGTGCCAGCAGCCCTTTTGTGGGGGGCACCGGGGAGCTGTTTTTT.

V gene TRBV27 combines with J gene TRBJ1-3; D unclear. The V gene lost 1 base and the J gene lost 1 base, with 11 bases spanning the gap. There are 16 residues in the CDR3. Per the germline V gene, CDR1 is MNHEY and CDR2 is SMNVEV (reference sequence). This CDR3 reads CASSLFPPESGNTIYF. The CDR3 bases are TGTGCCAGCAGTTTATTCCCGCCAGAGTCTGGAAACACCATATATTTT.

The V and J genes are TRBV10-3 and TRBJ2-1, with 10 bases matching TRBD2. Germline CDR1 reads ENHRY; CDR2 reads SYGVKD. V gave up 10 bases and J gave up 7 bases; unmatched junction bases: 10. The CDR3 consists of 14 residues. The CDR3 region is CATRGTSEGNEQFF. The CDR3 bases are TGTGCCACTAGAGGGACTAGCGAGGGAAATGAGCAGTTCTTC.

The chain combines TRBV2 with TRBJ1-2; 8 positions agree with TRBD1. V was pared by 6 bases and J by 8 bases, with 11 bases of the junction left unmatched. This CDR3 contains 14 residues. Germline V lookup: CDR1 SNHLY, CDR2 FYNNEI. CDR3 amino acids: CASRDSGQGWGYTF. The CDR3 nucleotides read TGTGCCAGCAGGGACTCCGGACAGGGCTGGGGCTACACCTTC.

This clone was counted between two and nine times. The chain is built from TRBV5-1 and TRBJ1-3; tentatively, D is TRBD1 (6 bases). The CDR3 is 14 amino acids. Germline V CDR1 and CDR2: SGHRS, YFSETQ. Trimming removed 7 bases at V and 0 bases at J, with 11 bases between. CDR3 sequence reads: CASSSGASGNTIYF. CDR3 DNA: TGCGCCAGCTCTTCAGGGGCCTCTGGAAACACCATATATTTT. The entire variable domain, with the rest obtained from reference TRBV5-1 and TRBJ1-3, is as follows: KAGVTQTPRYLIKTRGQQVTLSCSPISGHRSVSWYQQTPGQGLQFLFEYFSETQRNKGNFPGRFSGRQFSNSRSEMNVSTLELGDSALYLCASSSGASGNTIYFGEGSWLTVV.

This rearrangement joins TRBV18 to TRBJ1-4, with D unresolved. The CDR3 is 15 amino acids. V lost 2 bases and J lost 8, with 15 bases in between. Germline lookup yields CDR1 KGHSH and CDR2 LQKENI. CDR3 coding DNA: TGTGCCAGCTCACCAGCGCTCGGGTCGGAAGAAAAACTGTTTTTT. As protein: CASSPALGSEEKLFF.

J is TRBJ1-2 and V is TRBV28; D gene ambiguous. CDR3 length: 11 amino acids. The germline V and J ends were trimmed by 7 bases and 8 bases, with 11 bases remaining between them. Germline loops: CDR1 MDHEN, CDR2 SYDVKM. The CDR3 coding sequence is TGTGCCAGCACGCAGAGGGCCGGCTACACCTTC. Translation: CASTQRAGYTF.

The V call is TRBV27, the J call TRBJ1-1, with unresolved D. The CDR3 is made up of 15 amino acids. In germline, CDR1 is MNHEY, CDR2 SMNVEV (reference sequence). The V gene lost 4 bases and the J gene lost 3 bases, with 15 bases spanning the gap. The CDR3 nucleotides are TGTGCCAGCAGTTCCTTCGCGGGGATTTACACTGAAGCTTTCTTT. It codes for CASSSFAGIYTEAFF.

This clone was recorded only once. The chain links TRBV4-1 to TRBJ1-5; the D gene is possibly TRBD1 (6 bases). CDR3 length equals 17 residues. V was clipped by 3 bases and J by 2 bases, with 17 bases between them. Germline CDR1 and CDR2: MGHRA and YSYEKL. The CDR3 nucleotides read TGCGCCAGCAGCCAGGGGGCGGGGGCGCGGGGCAATCAGCCCCAGCATTTT. Translated: CASSQGAGARGNQPQHF.

The chain has TRBV5-1 and TRBJ1-4; D might be TRBD1 (6 bases). V lost 5 bases and J 4 bases, leaving 9 bases between the germline ends. CDR1 is SGHRS, CDR2 YFSETQ, per germline. The CDR3 has 13 residues. The CDR3 sequence is CASRQGDNEKLFF. The DNA for the CDR3 is TGCGCCAGCAGACAGGGAGATAATGAAAAACTGTTTTTT. Based on the CDR3 plus reference TRBV5-1 and TRBJ1-4, the full variable domain is KAGVTQTPRYLIKTRGQQVTLSCSPISGHRSVSWYQQTPGQGLQFLFEYFSETQRNKGNFPGRFSGRQFSNSRSEMNVSTLELGDSALYLCASRQGDNEKLFFGSGTQLSVL.

J is TRBJ2-1 and V is TRBV11-3; 7 bases line up with TRBD2. V was pared by 0 bases and J by 11 bases, with 4 bases of the junction left unmatched. The germline V gene encodes CDR1 SGHNT and CDR2 YENEEA. The CDR3 has 13 residues. The chain's CDR3 is CASSLEGGRKQFF. The CDR3 DNA follows: TGTGCCAGCAGCTTAGAGGGAGGGCGGAAGCAGTTCTTC.

The sample holds a few counts of this clone. This chain joins TRBV7-8 and TRBJ2-7, with 14 bases that match TRBD2. CDR3 length: 16 residues. Germline assignment: CDR1 SGHVS and CDR2 FQNEAQ. The J segment lost 10 bases and the V segment lost 5 bases, leaving 13 bases of the junction unmatched. The CDR3 region has the DNA TGTGCCAGCAGCATAATCAGGACTAGCGGGAGGAGAGATCAGTACTTC. This translates into CASSIIRTSGRRDQYF.

This sequence joins TRBV19 and TRBJ2-4; possibly TRBD1 for D (6 bases). CDR1 LNHDA and CDR2 SQIVND come from the germline V gene (reference sequence). CDR3 length: 17 amino acids. V dropped 1 base and J dropped 3 bases, with 16 bases sitting between them. As DNA, the CDR3 is TGTGCCAGTAGTATAGCCCAGGGGCGTGTTGGCAAAAACATTCAGTACTTC. It encodes CASSIAQGRVGKNIQYF. The entire variable domain, with the rest obtained from reference TRBV19 and TRBJ2-4, is as follows: DGGITQSPKYLFRKEGQNVTLSCEQNLNHDAMYWYRQDPGQGLRLIYYSQIVNDFQKGDIAEGYSVSREKKESFPLTVTSAQKNPTAFYLCASSIAQGRVGKNIQYFGAGTRLSVL.

This chain uses TRBV10-3 with TRBJ2-7; 9 positions match TRBD1. Looked up from germline, CDR1 is ENHRY and CDR2 is SYGVKD. This CDR3 has 17 amino acids. V was clipped by 4 bases and J by 3 bases; unmatched bases: 13. CDR3 coding DNA: TGTGCCATCAGTGTTATCCGGGACAGGGACCATTTCTACGAGCAGTACTTC. Encoded protein: CAISVIRDRDHFYEQYF.

V gene TRBV6-5 combines with J gene TRBJ1-5; D unresolved. V lost 4 bases and J 1 base, leaving 8 bases between the germline ends. Germline values: CDR1 MNHEY, CDR2 SVGAGI. There are 14 residues in the CDR3. The CDR3 DNA follows: TGTGCCAGCAGTTCCCTGCGGAGCAATCAGCCCCAGCATTTT. As protein: CASSSLRSNQPQHF.

This sequence joins TRBV6-5 and TRBJ2-7, with D perhaps matching TRBD1 (7 bases). This CDR3 has 13 residues. Germline values: CDR1 MNHEY, CDR2 SVGAGI. The V end lost 2 bases, the J end lost 5 bases, and 10 bases lay between the germline ends. The CDR3 nucleotides are TGTGCCAGCAGTTACGACAGGGAGGACGAGCAGTACTTC. Protein sequence: CASSYDREDEQYF.

The V gene is TRBV6-1, the J gene TRBJ1-5, with 7 bases identical to TRBD1. The germline CDR1 and CDR2 sequences are MNHNS and SASEGT. After removal of 4 bases from V and 7 bases from J, the junction contained 7 bases not matched to a gene. CDR3 length equals 14 residues. This CDR3 is CASSVQGFKQPQHF. Here the CDR3 DNA reads TGTGCCAGCAGTGTACAGGGGTTTAAACAGCCCCAGCATTTT.

Remarks on this clone: This CDR3 is also generated by other DNA sequences in the sample. The chain is built from TRBV18 and TRBJ2-5, with a tentative D call TRBD1 (6 bases). The CDR3 has 13 amino acids. V gave up 5 bases and J gave up 4 bases, with 11 bases separating them. CDR1 KGHSH and CDR2 LQKENI come from the germline V gene. The chain's CDR3 is CASSRGGGETQYF. As DNA, the CDR3 is TGTGCCAGCTCAAGAGGGGGTGGAGAGACCCAGTACTTC.